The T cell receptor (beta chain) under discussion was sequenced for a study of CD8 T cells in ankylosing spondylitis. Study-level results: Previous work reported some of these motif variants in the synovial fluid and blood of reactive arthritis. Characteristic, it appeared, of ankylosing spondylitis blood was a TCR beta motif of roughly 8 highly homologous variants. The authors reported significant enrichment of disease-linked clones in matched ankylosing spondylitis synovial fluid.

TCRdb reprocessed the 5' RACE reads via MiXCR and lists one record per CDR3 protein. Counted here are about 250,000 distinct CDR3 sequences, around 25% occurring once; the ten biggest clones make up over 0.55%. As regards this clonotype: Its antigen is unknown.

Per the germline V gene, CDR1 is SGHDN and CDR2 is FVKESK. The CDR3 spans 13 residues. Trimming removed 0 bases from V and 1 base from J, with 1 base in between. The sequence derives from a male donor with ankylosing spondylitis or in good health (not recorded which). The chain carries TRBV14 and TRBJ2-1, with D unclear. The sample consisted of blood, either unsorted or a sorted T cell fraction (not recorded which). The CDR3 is CASSQDSYNEQFF. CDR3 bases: TGTGCCAGCAGCCAAGATTCCTACAATGAGCAGTTCTTC.